This TCR beta chain stems from a study of blood T cell repertoires in COVID-19. Whole-study context: Collection of acute and convalescent COVID-19 samples took place in the United States, Italy and Spain. PBMCs, B-cell-depleted T cells, or T cells were the source of the cDNA or gDNA that made up the material.

Under the authors' procedure: Quantification of nucleated cells was approximated via reference gene primer amplification. Assay used: immunoSEQ multiplex PCR; TCRdb lists only in-frame clones, some missing. The V and J calls and clone size are taken from that table; D and trimming were inferred from the DNA. In the table there are more than 300,000 clones, roughly nine tenths of which are singletons. The CDR3 length is 16 residues. Between the trimmed V and J ends, which lost 0 bases and 7 bases, there was a span of 18 bases. Germline V gene lookup returns CDR1 LGHNT and CDR2 FRNRAP. V and J are TRBV12-5 and TRBJ1-1; D is undetermined. What was sequenced was peripheral blood. This sequence was found in a man aged 18 to 30 who had recovered from COVID-19. The CDR3 DNA follows: TGTGCTAGTGGTTTGGTACTTTCTTTGGCGGGTTATGAAGCTTTCTTT. Translated, it gives CASGLVLSLAGYEAFF.